What follows are 9 T cell receptor beta chains derived from one specimen sequenced in a study of radiotherapy plus CTLA-4 blockade in lung cancer. Assay used: immunoSEQ multiplex PCR; TCRdb lists only in-frame clones, some missing. Here the sample spans 30,000 or so clones, approximately 70% being singletons. The material sequenced was peripheral blood, taken from a patient treated with radiotherapy plus ipilimumab. The receptor source for this set is a human donor with non-small cell lung cancer who had stable disease on radiotherapy plus ipilimumab.

As DNA, the CDR3 is TGTGCCAGCAGCTCCCACAGAAAGTACGAGCAGTACTTC. Translating gives CASSSHRKYEQYF. The chain joins TRBV21-1 to TRBJ2-7; the D segment call TRBD1 is taken from the table without a DNA check. TRBV21-1 is annotated as a pseudogene. The CDR3 is 13 amino acids.

This chain joins TRBV30 and TRBJ2-4, with 8 positions matching TRBD2. The CDR3 consists of 18 residues. Germline lookup yields CDR1 GTSNPN and CDR2 SVGIG (reference sequence). J lost 0 bases, V lost 0 bases, and 10 bases had no gene match. The CDR3 DNA reads TGTGCCTGGAGTGTACAAATAGCGGGGAGTTTAGCCAAAAACATTCAGTACTTC. It specifies CAWSVQIAGSLAKNIQYF.

The genes are TRBV10-2 and TRBJ2-7, with D tentatively TRBD1 (6 bases). The CDR3 length is 16 residues. Per germline, CDR1 WSHSY and CDR2 SAAADI. V was clipped by 0 bases and J by 3 bases, with 15 bases between them. The CDR3 loop is CASSESGTPRNYEQYF. The CDR3 DNA sequence: TGCGCCAGCAGTGAGTCCGGGACACCGAGGAACTACGAGCAGTACTTC.

This chain joins TRBV23-1 and TRBJ2-1, with D uncertain. TRBV23-1 counts as an open reading frame of uncertain function. V gave up 5 bases and J gave up 3 bases, with 11 bases separating them. The CDR3 contains 14 residues. CDR3 loop: CASSGEWGYNEQFF. CDR3 in DNA: TGCGCCAGCAGTGGTGAGTGGGGCTACAATGAGCAGTTCTTC.

The genes are TRBV28 and TRBJ2-5; 10 nucleotides match TRBD2. Trimming cost V 7 bases and J 7 bases; bases outside gene matches: 21. The V gene's germline CDR1 is MDHEN and CDR2 SYDVKM. This CDR3 contains 18 residues. The CDR3 coding sequence is TGTGCCAGCACCCCTCCGCCGGCTAGCGGGAGTCTCGGCGCGACCCAGTACTTC. Translated, it gives CASTPPPASGSLGATQYF.

This clone was counted only a few times. The chain uses TRBV7-9 and TRBJ2-1, with TRBD1 as a possible D gene (6 bases). Germline values: CDR1 SEHNR, CDR2 FQNEAQ (reference sequence). V was cut by 2 bases and J by 3 bases, with 14 bases left in between. CDR3 size: 16 residues. CDR3 nucleotide sequence: TGTGCCAGCAGCTTAAGTGGGGGCGCGGGCTACAATGAGCAGTTCTTC. Encoded protein: CASSLSGGAGYNEQFF.

This chain links TRBV5-1 with TRBJ1-5; D perhaps matches TRBD1 (6 bases). CDR3 size: 15 residues. Germline values: CDR1 SGHRS, CDR2 YFSETQ. V lost 0 bases, J lost 7 bases, and 14 bases lay in between. The CDR3 protein is CASSLVAGAGQPQHF. Here the CDR3 DNA reads TGCGCCAGCAGCTTGGTTGCGGGGGCAGGGCAGCCCCAGCATTTT. Complete variable domain (other parts from reference TRBV5-1 and TRBJ1-5): KAGVTQTPRYLIKTRGQQVTLSCSPISGHRSVSWYQQTPGQGLQFLFEYFSETQRNKGNFPGRFSGRQFSNSRSEMNVSTLELGDSALYLCASSLVAGAGQPQHFGDGTRLSIL.

The V call is TRBV2, the J call TRBJ2-7; 7 bases are a match to TRBD1. The CDR3 totals 17 residues. Germline V gene sequence: CDR1 SNHLY, CDR2 FYNNEI. J was trimmed by 3 bases and V by 2 bases; bases with no gene match: 13. CDR3 in amino acids: CASSEKPYWTGYYEQYF. The CDR3, as DNA: TGTGCCAGCAGTGAAAAGCCCTACTGGACAGGTTACTACGAGCAGTACTTC.

This clone was observed a handful of times. This chain connects TRBV7-2 to TRBJ1-5; D might be TRBD1 (5 bases). The germline CDR1 and CDR2 sequences are SGHTA and FQGNSA. V lost 3 bases, J lost 0 bases, and 9 bases lay in between. The CDR3 contains 15 residues. The CDR3 spells CASSFQTGSNQPQHF. CDR3 bases: TGTGCCAGCAGCTTTCAAACAGGTAGCAATCAGCCCCAGCATTTT.